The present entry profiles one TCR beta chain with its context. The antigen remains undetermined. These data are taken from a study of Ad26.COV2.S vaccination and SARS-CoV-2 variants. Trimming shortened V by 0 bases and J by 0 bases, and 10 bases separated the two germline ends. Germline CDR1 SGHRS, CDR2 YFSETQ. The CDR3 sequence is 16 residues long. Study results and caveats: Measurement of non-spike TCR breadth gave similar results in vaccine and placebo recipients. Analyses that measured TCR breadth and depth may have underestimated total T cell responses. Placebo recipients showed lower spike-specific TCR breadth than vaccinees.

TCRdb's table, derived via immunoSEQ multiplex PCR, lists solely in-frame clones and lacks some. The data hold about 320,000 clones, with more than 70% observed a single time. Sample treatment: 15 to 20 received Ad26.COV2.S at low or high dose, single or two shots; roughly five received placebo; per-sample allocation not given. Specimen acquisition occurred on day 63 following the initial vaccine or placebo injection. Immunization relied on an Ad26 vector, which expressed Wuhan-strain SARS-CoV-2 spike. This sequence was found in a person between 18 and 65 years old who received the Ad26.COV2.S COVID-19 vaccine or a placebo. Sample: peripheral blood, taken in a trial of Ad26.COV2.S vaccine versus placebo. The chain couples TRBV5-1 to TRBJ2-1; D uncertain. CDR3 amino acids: CASSLEAAPSYNEQFF. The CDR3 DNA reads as TGCGCCAGCAGCTTGGAGGCAGCCCCCTCCTACAATGAGCAGTTCTTC.